The clone carrying this T cell receptor beta chain has a single count. Its antigen is currently unknown. Sequenced by immunoSEQ multiplex PCR; TCRdb stores in-frame clones only, minus some. Of around 4,000 clones listed, roughly a fifth were seen once; the top ten hold roughly 24%. This record comes from a study of sequential checkpoint blockade in melanoma. Study-wide background: Maintenance nivolumab came after either treatment sequence. DNA from some 84 pretreatment tumor samples underwent TCRβ immunosequencing. Roughly 22 patients had tumor biopsies before treatment and at week 13.

Findings of the study overall: Pretreatment TIL clonality tracked with response in the nivolumab-first arm.

The treatment here: randomized to nivolumab then ipilimumab (arm A) or the reverse (arm B). J gave up 5 bases and V 6 bases, and 9 bases lay outside the gene matches. CDR3 length equals 14 residues. The germline gives CDR1 SQVTM, CDR2 ANQGSEA. This specimen was tumor tissue (inferred from file names), taken from a patient given nivolumab and ipilimumab in sequence. This chain connects TRBV29-1 to TRBJ2-5; 10 bases are a match to TRBD1. This receptor was taken from a human donor with melanoma. The DNA for the CDR3 is TGCAGCGTCTCTGGACAGGGGGTTATTGAGACCCAGTACTTC. It is translated as CSVSGQGVIETQYF.